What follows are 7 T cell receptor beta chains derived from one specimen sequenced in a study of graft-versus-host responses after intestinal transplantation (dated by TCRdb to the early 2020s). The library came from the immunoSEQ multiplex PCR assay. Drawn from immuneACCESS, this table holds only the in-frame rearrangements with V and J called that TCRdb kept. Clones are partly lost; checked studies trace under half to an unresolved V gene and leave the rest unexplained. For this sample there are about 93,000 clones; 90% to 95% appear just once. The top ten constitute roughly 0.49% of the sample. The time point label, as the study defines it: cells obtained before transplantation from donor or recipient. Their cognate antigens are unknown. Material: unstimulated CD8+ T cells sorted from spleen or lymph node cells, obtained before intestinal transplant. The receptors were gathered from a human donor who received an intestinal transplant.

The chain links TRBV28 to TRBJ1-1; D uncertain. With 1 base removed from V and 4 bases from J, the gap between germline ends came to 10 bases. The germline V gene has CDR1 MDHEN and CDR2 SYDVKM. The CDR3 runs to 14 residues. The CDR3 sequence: CASSLFRVGTEAFF. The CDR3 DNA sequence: TGTGCCAGCAGTTTATTTCGGGTCGGCACTGAAGCTTTCTTT. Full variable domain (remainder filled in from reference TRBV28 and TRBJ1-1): DVKVTQSSRYLVKRTGEKVFLECVQDMDHENMFWYRQDPGLGLRLIYFSYDVKMKEKGDIPEGYSVSREKKERFSLILESASTNQTSMYLCASSLFRVGTEAFFGQGTRLTVV.

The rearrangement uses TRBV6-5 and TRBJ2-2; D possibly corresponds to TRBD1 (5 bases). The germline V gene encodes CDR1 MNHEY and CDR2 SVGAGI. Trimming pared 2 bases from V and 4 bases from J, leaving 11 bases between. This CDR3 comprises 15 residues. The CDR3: CASSYAPGITGELFF. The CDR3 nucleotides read TGTGCCAGCAGTTACGCGCCAGGGATCACCGGGGAGCTGTTTTTT.

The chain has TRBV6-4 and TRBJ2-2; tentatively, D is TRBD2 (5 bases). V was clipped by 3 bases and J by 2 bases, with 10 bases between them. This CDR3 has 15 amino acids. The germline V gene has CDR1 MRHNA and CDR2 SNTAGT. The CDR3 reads CASSEASGNTGELFF. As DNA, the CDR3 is TGTGCCAGCAGTGAAGCAAGCGGAAACACCGGGGAGCTGTTTTTT.

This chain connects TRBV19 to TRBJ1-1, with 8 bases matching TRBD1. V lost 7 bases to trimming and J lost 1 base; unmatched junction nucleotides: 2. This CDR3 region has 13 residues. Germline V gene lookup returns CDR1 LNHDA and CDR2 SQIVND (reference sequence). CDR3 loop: CASNQGANTEAFF. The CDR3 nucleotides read TGTGCCAGTAATCAGGGGGCGAACACTGAAGCTTTCTTT.

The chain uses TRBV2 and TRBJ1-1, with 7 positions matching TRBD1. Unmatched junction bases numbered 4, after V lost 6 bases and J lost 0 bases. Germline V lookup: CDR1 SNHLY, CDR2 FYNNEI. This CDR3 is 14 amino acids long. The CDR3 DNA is TGTGCCAGCAGCTTGGGACAGCTGAACACTGAAGCTTTCTTT. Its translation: CASSLGQLNTEAFF.

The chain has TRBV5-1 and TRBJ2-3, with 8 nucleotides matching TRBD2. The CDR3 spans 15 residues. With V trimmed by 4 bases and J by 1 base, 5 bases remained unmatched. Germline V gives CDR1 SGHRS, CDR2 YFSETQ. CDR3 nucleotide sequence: TGCGCCAGCAGCCTCGGGGGGGGTGGCACAGATACGCAGTATTTT. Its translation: CASSLGGGGTDTQYF.

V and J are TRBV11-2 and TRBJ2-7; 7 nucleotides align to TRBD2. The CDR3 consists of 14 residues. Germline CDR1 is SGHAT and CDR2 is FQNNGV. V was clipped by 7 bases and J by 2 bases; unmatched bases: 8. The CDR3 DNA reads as TGTGCCAGCACCCCGGGTGCGGGGGCCTACGAGCAGTACTTC. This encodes CASTPGAGAYEQYF.